The T cell receptor (beta chain) described here comes from a study of blood T cell repertoires in COVID-19. Study overall: Donors in the United States, Italy and Spain gave samples during acute or convalescent COVID-19.

This clone was detected only once. This CDR3 contains 15 residues. Germline loops: CDR1 SGHNT, CDR2 YENEEA. V was pared by 3 bases and J by 4 bases, with 10 bases between. Assay: immunoSEQ multiplex PCR; the TCRdb copy retains only in-frame clones and omits some. Of roughly 150,000 clones in the sample, just under 80% are singletons; the top ten hold about 15%. This chain joins TRBV11-3 and TRBJ2-6, with D possibly TRBD2 on 6 matching bases. Specimen: peripheral blood. This sequence originates from a woman of 80 years or more with acute or convalescent COVID-19. Here the CDR3 DNA reads TGTGCCAGCAGCTTGGGGGGTTCCGGGGCCAACGTCCTGACTTTC. Its translation: CASSLGGSGANVLTF.